Presented here are 30 T cell receptor beta chains from one specimen sequenced in a study of shared clonotypes between healthy human individuals. Sequenced by immunoSEQ multiplex PCR; TCRdb stores in-frame clones only, minus some. Of about 2.1 million clones listed, about 93% were seen once; the top ten hold about 1.7%. Only CD45RO-negative cells positively selected for CCR7 counted as naive CD8 cells, so terminally differentiated effector memory CD45RA+ cells were excluded. Sequencing input: naive CD8+ T cells from PBMCs. Receptor source: a man younger than 30 in good health. Some clones in this sample may be carry-over from other donors' samples.

The CDR3 sequence: CASSLSAGGRTEAFF. The DNA for the CDR3 is TGTGCCAGCAGTTTAAGTGCAGGGGGCCGGACTGAAGCTTTCTTT. This chain links TRBV27 with TRBJ1-1; TRBD1 aligns across 8 bases. V was pared by 2 bases and J by 5 bases, with 7 bases of the junction left unmatched. The CDR3 is made up of 15 amino acids. Germline CDR1 MNHEY, CDR2 SMNVEV (reference sequence).

The chain employs TRBV19 and TRBJ2-2; D not resolved. Germline values: CDR1 LNHDA, CDR2 SQIVND (reference sequence). The CDR3 runs to 12 residues. V was cut by 7 bases and J by 4 bases, with 7 bases left in between. CDR3 bases: TGTGCCAGTAATCAGGCCACCGGGGAGCTGTTTTTT. It is translated as CASNQATGELFF.

The rearrangement joins TRBV27 to TRBJ2-7; 12 bases line up with TRBD2. CDR1 is MNHEY and CDR2 is SMNVEV in the germline V gene (reference sequence). CDR3 size: 18 residues. V was pared by 5 bases and J by 0 bases, with 11 bases of the junction left unmatched. The CDR3 bases are TGTGCCAGCAGTCGACCGGGACTAGCGGGTCTATCCTCCTACGAGCAGTACTTC. As protein: CASSRPGLAGLSSYEQYF.

With respect to this clone: One end of the junction is discordant with germline, which a read error may explain. V and J are TRBV2 and TRBJ1-5, with 7 bases matching TRBD1. CDR1 is SNHLY and CDR2 is FYNNEI in the germline V gene. The CDR3 has 15 residues. Written as DNA, the CDR3 is TGTGCCAGCAGGGAAGGGACAGTTACAAATCAGCCCCAGCATTTT. It encodes CASREGTVTNQPQHF.

The chain employs TRBV6-6 and TRBJ2-7, with D hard to call. The CDR3 sequence is 12 residues long. Trimming stripped 6 bases from V and 3 bases from J, with 9 bases between. Per germline, CDR1 MNHNY and CDR2 SVGAGI (reference sequence). CDR3 DNA: TGTGCCAGCAGCCCCGCGGACTACGAGCAGTACTTC. It yields the protein CASSPADYEQYF.

This chain joins TRBV29-1 and TRBJ2-1; TRBD2 matches at 7 bases. V gave up 6 bases and J gave up 2 bases; unmatched junction bases: 10. CDR1 SQVTM and CDR2 ANQGSEA come from the germline V gene. This CDR3 is built from 15 residues. The CDR3 DNA is TGCAGCGTAACCGGAACTAGCGAACCCTACAATGAGCAGTTCTTC. Protein product: CSVTGTSEPYNEQFF.

The V and J genes are TRBV15 and TRBJ1-4, with D unclear. Germline values: CDR1 LNHNV, CDR2 YYDKDF (reference sequence). This CDR3 region has 16 residues. V was clipped by 0 bases and J by 5 bases, with 13 bases between them. The CDR3, as DNA: TGTGCCACCAGCAGAGATTGGGCTGCGATAAATGAAAAACTGTTTTTT. Translation: CATSRDWAAINEKLFF.

The chain joins TRBV27 to TRBJ2-1, with D tentatively TRBD1 or TRBD2 (5 bases each). Per the germline V gene, CDR1 is MNHEY and CDR2 is SMNVEV (reference sequence). The germline V and J ends were trimmed by 2 bases and 4 bases, with 12 bases remaining between them. The CDR3 totals 15 residues. CDR3 amino acids: CASSLPGTGYNEQFF. As DNA, the CDR3 is TGTGCCAGCAGTTTACCCGGGACCGGATACAATGAGCAGTTCTTC.

The rearrangement joins TRBV7-9 to TRBJ2-3; TRBD1 matches at 9 bases. Trimming at V came to 8 bases and at J to 0 bases, leaving 6 bases not matched to a gene. This CDR3 region has 15 residues. Germline V gene data show CDR1 as SEHNR and CDR2 as FQNEAQ (reference sequence). For the CDR3, the DNA is TGTGCCAGCCGCCCGACAGGGGGGAGCACAGATACGCAGTATTTT. Translated: CASRPTGGSTDTQYF.

This rearrangement joins TRBV6-5 to TRBJ2-1; TRBD2 is a possible D gene (6 bases). Looked up from germline, CDR1 is MNHEY and CDR2 is SVGAGI. V was shortened by 4 bases and J by 8 bases, with 12 bases between the two germline ends. The CDR3 has 13 amino acids. CDR3 DNA sequence: TGTGCCAGCAGTTTCGGGACTTATGATGAGCAGTTCTTC. It translates to CASSFGTYDEQFF.

The rearrangement uses TRBV27 and TRBJ2-1, with 9 bases that match TRBD1. From germline, CDR1 is MNHEY and CDR2 SMNVEV (reference sequence). The V and J ends lost 10 bases and 8 bases, in that order; junction bases with no gene match: 15. This CDR3 comprises 15 residues. For the CDR3, the DNA is TGTGCCACCATTCTAAGGACAGGGGATCTGGATGAGCAGTTCTTC. Translating it yields CATILRTGDLDEQFF.

The CDR3 spells CASSPGLAGVEQFF. The CDR3 nucleotides read TGCGCCAGCAGCCCGGGACTAGCGGGAGTTGAGCAGTTCTTC. The chain links TRBV4-3 to TRBJ2-1, with 14 bases fitting TRBD2. There are 14 residues in the CDR3. Germline V gene lookup returns CDR1 LGHNA and CDR2 YSLEER. V lost 4 bases, J lost 9 bases, and 2 bases stayed unmatched.

J is TRBJ2-1 and V is TRBV30; D possibly corresponds to TRBD2 (5 bases). Trimming took off 2 bases at V and 2 bases at J, with 10 bases between the two ends. The germline CDR1 and CDR2 sequences are GTSNPN and SVGIG (reference sequence). The CDR3 has 14 residues. Here the CDR3 DNA reads TGTGCCTGGAGTATCCTAGCAACCTACAATGAGCAGTTCTTC. Protein: CAWSILATYNEQFF.

This chain uses TRBV28 with TRBJ1-5; 9 bases are a match to TRBD1. Germline assignment: CDR1 MDHEN and CDR2 SYDVKM. The CDR3 runs 16 residues. J lost 4 bases, V lost 5 bases, and 9 bases had no gene match. CDR3: CASSPRGTGRNQPQHF. CDR3 nucleotides: TGTGCCAGCAGTCCCCGGGGGACAGGGAGGAATCAGCCCCAGCATTTT.

This sequence joins TRBV6-6 and TRBJ2-3; D call uncertain. This CDR3 spans 15 amino acids. Trimming removed 1 base at V and 6 bases at J, with 14 bases between. Germline V gene lookup returns CDR1 MNHNY and CDR2 SVGAGI (reference sequence). The CDR3 loop reads CASSYLLNRWDTQYF. In nucleotides, the CDR3 is TGTGCCAGCAGTTACTTACTCAATCGCTGGGATACGCAGTATTTT.

J is TRBJ2-7 and V is TRBV7-3; tentatively, D is TRBD2 (5 bases). V dropped 2 bases and J dropped 2 bases, with 10 bases sitting between them. CDR3 length equals 14 residues. CDR1 and CDR2 (germline): SGHTA, FQGTGA. The CDR3 protein is CASSLGGKPYEQYF. The CDR3 DNA is TGTGCCAGCAGCTTAGGAGGCAAACCCTACGAGCAGTACTTC.

This rearrangement joins TRBV15 to TRBJ2-1; 7 bases match TRBD1. This CDR3 comprises 15 residues. Germline V gene data show CDR1 as LNHNV and CDR2 as YYDKDF (reference sequence). The V and J ends lost 4 bases and 4 bases, in that order; junction bases with no gene match: 7. DNA for the CDR3: TGTGCCACCAGCATCGGGGACAGCTCGTACAATGAGCAGTTCTTC. This encodes CATSIGDSSYNEQFF.

The chain employs TRBV27 and TRBJ1-4, with D possibly TRBD1 on 5 matching bases. The ends were cut back, 3 bases at V and 8 bases at J, with 13 bases in the middle. Germline loops: CDR1 MNHEY, CDR2 SMNVEV (reference sequence). CDR3 length equals 14 residues. The CDR3 spells CASSLQGRTEKLFF. As DNA, the CDR3 is TGTGCCAGCAGTTTGCAGGGCCGGACCGAAAAACTGTTTTTT.

Worth noting for this clone: This specimen includes other DNA sequences encoding the same CDR3. The chain recombines TRBV30 with TRBJ2-7; 7 nucleotides match TRBD2. V was pared by 0 bases and J by 7 bases, with 6 bases of the junction left unmatched. CDR1 is GTSNPN and CDR2 is SVGIG in the germline V gene (reference sequence). This CDR3 is 13 amino acids long. CDR3 residues: CAWSVGGPREQYF. The DNA of the CDR3 is TGTGCCTGGAGTGTGGGAGGGCCGAGGGAGCAGTACTTC. The whole variable domain, remainder taken from reference TRBV30 and TRBJ2-7, is SQTIHQWPATLVQPVGSPLSLECTVEGTSNPNLYWYRQAAGRGLQLLFYSVGIGQISSEVPQNLSASRPQDRQFILSSKKLLLSDSGFYLCAWSVGGPREQYFGPGTRLTVT.

V usage is TRBV19 and J usage is TRBJ1-2, with no clear D. The CDR3 contains 15 residues. The germline V and J ends were trimmed by 5 bases and 6 bases, with 19 bases remaining between them. Germline lookup yields CDR1 LNHDA and CDR2 SQIVND (reference sequence). CDR3 sequence: CASSPPPDGWDGYTF. DNA of the CDR3: TGTGCCAGTAGTCCCCCCCCGGACGGATGGGATGGCTACACCTTC. Complete variable domain (other parts from reference TRBV19 and TRBJ1-2): DGGITQSPKYLFRKEGQNVTLSCEQNLNHDAMYWYRQDPGQGLRLIYYSQIVNDFQKGDIAEGYSVSREKKESFPLTVTSAQKNPTAFYLCASSPPPDGWDGYTFGSGTRLTVV.

The J gene is TRBJ1-1, the V gene TRBV6-1, with D tentatively TRBD1 (6 bases). Germline CDR1 reads MNHNS; CDR2 reads SASEGT. This CDR3 spans 15 amino acids. Trimming removed 8 bases from V and 4 bases from J, with 20 bases in between. CDR3 DNA: TGTGCCAGCCTCCTAGGGGGGTATCTGGGCACTGAAGCTTTCTTT. Protein: CASLLGGYLGTEAFF.

The chain joins TRBV6-5 to TRBJ2-1, with D tentatively TRBD2 (6 bases). Trimming shortened V by 8 bases and J by 1 base, and 12 bases separated the two germline ends. The length of the CDR3 is 14 residues. From germline, CDR1 is MNHEY and CDR2 SVGAGI. The CDR3 is CASQTAGSYNEQFF. CDR3 DNA: TGTGCCAGCCAGACGGCGGGGTCCTACAATGAGCAGTTCTTC.

The chain joins TRBV12-5 to TRBJ2-1; 8 bases align to TRBD2. The junction had 6 bases not matched to a gene; V was cut back by 1 base and J by 4 bases. The CDR3 is made up of 16 amino acids. Germline CDR1 reads LGHNT; CDR2 reads FRNRAP. This CDR3 is CASGLGTGGPYNEQFF. CDR3 nucleotides: TGTGCTAGTGGTTTGGGCACGGGAGGGCCATACAATGAGCAGTTCTTC.

The chain has TRBV14 and TRBJ2-5; 9 bases are shared with TRBD1. Trimming cost V 4 bases and J 2 bases; bases outside gene matches: 8. The CDR3 runs to 16 residues. Germline CDR1 reads SGHDN; CDR2 reads FVKESK. The CDR3 is CASSPGDRVVQETQYF. As DNA, the CDR3 is TGTGCCAGCAGCCCGGGGGACAGGGTAGTGCAAGAGACCCAGTACTTC. The whole variable domain, filled in from reference TRBV14 and TRBJ2-5, reads EAGVTQFPSHSVIEKGQTVTLRCDPISGHDNLYWYRRVMGKEIKFLLHFVKESKQDESGMPNNRFLAERTGGTYSTLKVQPAELEDSGVYFCASSPGDRVVQETQYFGPGTRLLVL.

The chain uses TRBV10-3 and TRBJ2-1; 11 bases match TRBD1. Germline CDR1 reads ENHRY; CDR2 reads SYGVKD. The CDR3 is 16 residues long. Trimming took 3 bases from V and 5 from J; bases not matched to a gene: 6. Written as DNA, the CDR3 is TGTGCCATCAGTGACCCCCCGGGACAGGGGGACAATGAGCAGTTCTTC. It specifies CAISDPPGQGDNEQFF.

The chain uses TRBV27 and TRBJ2-7, with D tentatively TRBD1 or TRBD2 (5 bases each). Looked up from germline, CDR1 is MNHEY and CDR2 is SMNVEV (reference sequence). The CDR3 length is 15 residues. The V and J ends lost 7 bases and 0 bases respectively, with 16 bases between them. CDR3 sequence reads: CASTKRGASSYEQYF. CDR3 nucleotides: TGTGCCAGCACCAAAAGGGGAGCCAGCTCCTACGAGCAGTACTTC.

The CDR3 DNA is TGTGCCAGCAGCCCTCCTAATGAAAAACTGTTTTTT. It translates to CASSPPNEKLFF. V gene TRBV7-2 combines with J gene TRBJ1-4; D call uncertain. The CDR3 contains 12 residues. Germline V gene sequence: CDR1 SGHTA, CDR2 FQGNSA. Between the trimmed V and J ends, which lost 5 bases and 3 bases, there was a span of 4 bases.

This rearrangement joins TRBV9 to TRBJ2-3; no clear D gene. V was clipped by 0 bases and J by 0 bases, with 11 bases between them. The CDR3 contains 16 residues. Looked up from germline, CDR1 is SGDLS and CDR2 is YYNGEE. This CDR3 reads CASSVGAHPSTDTQYF. CDR3 sequence (DNA): TGTGCCAGCAGCGTAGGGGCCCATCCTAGCACAGATACGCAGTATTTT.

On this clone itself: Other DNA sequences in the same sample also yield this CDR3. The chain has TRBV9 and TRBJ2-5; 12 positions match TRBD1. V shed 2 bases and J 4 bases; nucleotides not matched to a gene: 3. Germline CDR1 and CDR2: SGDLS and YYNGEE. CDR3 length: 15 amino acids. CDR3: CASSVGQGAGETQYF. The CDR3 DNA reads as TGTGCCAGCAGCGTGGGACAGGGGGCGGGAGAGACCCAGTACTTC.

The chain links TRBV27 to TRBJ1-1, with a tentative D call TRBD1 (5 bases). Looked up from germline, CDR1 is MNHEY and CDR2 is SMNVEV (reference sequence). CDR3 length: 13 residues. The V gene lost 6 bases and the J gene lost 3 bases, with 11 bases spanning the gap. For the CDR3, the DNA is TGTGCCAGCAGACCGGGACGGTACACTGAAGCTTTCTTT. Translated, it gives CASRPGRYTEAFF.